The clone carrying this T cell receptor (beta chain) was recorded many times. The authors ran a second PCR of 7 to 11 cycles using a sample-barcoded 5' primer and a J-beta primer mix. TCRdb reprocessed the 5' RACE reads via MiXCR and lists one record per CDR3 protein. Altogether about 1.5 million distinct CDR3 sequences are present, 40% to 50% being singletons, with the ten largest covering roughly 8.2%. Trimming took 6 bases from V and 0 from J; bases not matched to a gene: 4. The CDR3 is 14 amino acids. Germline-derived CDR1 and CDR2 are SQVTM and ANQGSEA. The data were obtained in a study of blood T cells in healthy people across ages.

Source material: blood. The TCR comes from a woman aged 18-29 years in good health. V is TRBV29-1 and J is TRBJ2-7; TRBD2 matches at 11 bases. The CDR3 DNA reads TGCAGCGTCGGACTAGCGGGTAACTCCTACGAGCAGTACTTC. Translated: CSVGLAGNSYEQYF.